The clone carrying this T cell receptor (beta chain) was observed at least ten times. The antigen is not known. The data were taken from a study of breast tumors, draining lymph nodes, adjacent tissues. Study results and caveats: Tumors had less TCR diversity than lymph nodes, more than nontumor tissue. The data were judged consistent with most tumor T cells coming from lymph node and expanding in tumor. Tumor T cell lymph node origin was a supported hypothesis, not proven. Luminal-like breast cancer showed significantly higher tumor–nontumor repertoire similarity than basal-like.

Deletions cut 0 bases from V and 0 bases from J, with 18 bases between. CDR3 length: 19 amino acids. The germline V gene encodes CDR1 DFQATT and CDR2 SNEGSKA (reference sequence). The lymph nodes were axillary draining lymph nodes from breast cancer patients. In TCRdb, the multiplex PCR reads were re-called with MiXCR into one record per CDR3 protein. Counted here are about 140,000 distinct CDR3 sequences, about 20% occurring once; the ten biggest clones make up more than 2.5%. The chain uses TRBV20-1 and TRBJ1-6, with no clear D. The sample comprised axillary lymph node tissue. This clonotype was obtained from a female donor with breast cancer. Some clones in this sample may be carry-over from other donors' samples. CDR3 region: CSARDYLGPTHSYNSPLHF. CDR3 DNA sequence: TGCAGTGCTAGAGACTATTTAGGCCCTACCCACTCCTATAATTCACCCCTCCACTTT.